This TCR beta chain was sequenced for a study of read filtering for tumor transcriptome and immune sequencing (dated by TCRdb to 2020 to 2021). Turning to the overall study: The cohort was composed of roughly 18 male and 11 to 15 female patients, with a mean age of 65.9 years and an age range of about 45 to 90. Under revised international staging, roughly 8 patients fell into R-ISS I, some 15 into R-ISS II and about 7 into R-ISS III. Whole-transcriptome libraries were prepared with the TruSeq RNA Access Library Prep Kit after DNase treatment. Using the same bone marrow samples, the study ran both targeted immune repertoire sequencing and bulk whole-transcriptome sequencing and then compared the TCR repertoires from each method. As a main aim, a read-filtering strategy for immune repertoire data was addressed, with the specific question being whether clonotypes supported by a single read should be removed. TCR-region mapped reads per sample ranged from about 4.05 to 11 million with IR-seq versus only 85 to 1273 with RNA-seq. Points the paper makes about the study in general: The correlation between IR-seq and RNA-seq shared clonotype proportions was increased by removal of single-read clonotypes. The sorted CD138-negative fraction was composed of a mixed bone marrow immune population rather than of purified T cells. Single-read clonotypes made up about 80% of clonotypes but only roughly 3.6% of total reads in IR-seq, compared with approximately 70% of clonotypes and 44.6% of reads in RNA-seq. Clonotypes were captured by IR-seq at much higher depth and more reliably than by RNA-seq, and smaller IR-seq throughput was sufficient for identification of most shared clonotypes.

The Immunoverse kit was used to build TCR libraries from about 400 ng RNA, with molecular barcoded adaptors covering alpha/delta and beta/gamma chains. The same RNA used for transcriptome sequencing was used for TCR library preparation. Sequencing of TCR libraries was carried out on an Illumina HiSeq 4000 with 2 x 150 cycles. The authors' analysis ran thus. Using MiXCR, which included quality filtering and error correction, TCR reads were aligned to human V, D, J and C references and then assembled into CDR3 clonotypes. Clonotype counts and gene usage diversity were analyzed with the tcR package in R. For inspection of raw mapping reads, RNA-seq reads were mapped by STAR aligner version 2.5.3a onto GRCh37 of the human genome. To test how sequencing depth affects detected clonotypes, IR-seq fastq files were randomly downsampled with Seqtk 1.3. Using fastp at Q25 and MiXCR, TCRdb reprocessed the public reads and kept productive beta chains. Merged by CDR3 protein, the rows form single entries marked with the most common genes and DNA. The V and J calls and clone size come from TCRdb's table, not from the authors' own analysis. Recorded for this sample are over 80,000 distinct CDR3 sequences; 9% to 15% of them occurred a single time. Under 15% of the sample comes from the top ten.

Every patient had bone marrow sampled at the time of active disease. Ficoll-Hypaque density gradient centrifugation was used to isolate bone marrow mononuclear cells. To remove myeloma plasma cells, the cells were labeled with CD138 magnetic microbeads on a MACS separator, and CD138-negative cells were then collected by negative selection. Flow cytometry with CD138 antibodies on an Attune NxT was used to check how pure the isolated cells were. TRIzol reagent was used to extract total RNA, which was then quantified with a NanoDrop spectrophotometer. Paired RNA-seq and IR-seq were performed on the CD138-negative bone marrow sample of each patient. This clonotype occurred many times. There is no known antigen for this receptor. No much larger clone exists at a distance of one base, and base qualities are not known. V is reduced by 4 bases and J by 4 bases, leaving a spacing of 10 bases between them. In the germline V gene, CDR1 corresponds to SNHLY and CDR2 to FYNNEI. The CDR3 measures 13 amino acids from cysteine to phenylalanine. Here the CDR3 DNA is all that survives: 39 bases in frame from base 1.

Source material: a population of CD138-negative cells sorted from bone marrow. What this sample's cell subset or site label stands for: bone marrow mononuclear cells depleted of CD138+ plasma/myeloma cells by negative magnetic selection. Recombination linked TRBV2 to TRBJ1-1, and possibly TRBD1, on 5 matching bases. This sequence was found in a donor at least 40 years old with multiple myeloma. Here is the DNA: TGTGCCAGCAGTGGGGGGGAAATCACTGAAGCTTTCTTT. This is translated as CASSGGEITEAFF.